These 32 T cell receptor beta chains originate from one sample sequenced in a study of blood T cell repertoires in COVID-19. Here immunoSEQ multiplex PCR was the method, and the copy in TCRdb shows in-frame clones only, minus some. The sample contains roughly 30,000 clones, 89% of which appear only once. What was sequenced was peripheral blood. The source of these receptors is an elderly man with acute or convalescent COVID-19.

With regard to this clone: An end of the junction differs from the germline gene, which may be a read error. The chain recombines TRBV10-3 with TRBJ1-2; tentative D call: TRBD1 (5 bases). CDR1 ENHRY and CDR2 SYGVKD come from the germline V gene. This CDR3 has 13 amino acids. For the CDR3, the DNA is TGTGCCCTCAGGGAGGGGCGCAACTATGGCTACACCTTC. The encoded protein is CALREGRNYGYTF.

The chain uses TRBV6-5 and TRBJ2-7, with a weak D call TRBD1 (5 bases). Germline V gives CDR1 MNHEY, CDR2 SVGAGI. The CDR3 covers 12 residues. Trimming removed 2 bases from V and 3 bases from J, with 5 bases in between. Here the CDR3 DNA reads TGTGCCAGCAGTTACAGGGGCTACGAGCAGTACTTC. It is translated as CASSYRGYEQYF.

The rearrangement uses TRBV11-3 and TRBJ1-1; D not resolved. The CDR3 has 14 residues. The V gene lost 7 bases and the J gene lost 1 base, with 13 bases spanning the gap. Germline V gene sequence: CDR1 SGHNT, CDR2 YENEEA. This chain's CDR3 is CASTLGQANTEAFF. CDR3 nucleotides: TGTGCCAGCACCCTCGGCCAGGCGAACACTGAAGCTTTCTTT.

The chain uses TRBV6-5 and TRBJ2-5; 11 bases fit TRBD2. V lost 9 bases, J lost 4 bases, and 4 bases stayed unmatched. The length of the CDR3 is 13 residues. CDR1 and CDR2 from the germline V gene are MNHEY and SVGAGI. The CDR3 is CARSSGRTETQYF. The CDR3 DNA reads TGTGCCAGATCTAGCGGGAGGACAGAGACCCAGTACTTC.

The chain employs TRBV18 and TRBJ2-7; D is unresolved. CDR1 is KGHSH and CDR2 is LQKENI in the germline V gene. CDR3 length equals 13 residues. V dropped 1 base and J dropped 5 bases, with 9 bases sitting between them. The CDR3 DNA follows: TGTGCCAGCTCACCACTTGAGAAACACGAGCAGTACTTC. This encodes CASSPLEKHEQYF.

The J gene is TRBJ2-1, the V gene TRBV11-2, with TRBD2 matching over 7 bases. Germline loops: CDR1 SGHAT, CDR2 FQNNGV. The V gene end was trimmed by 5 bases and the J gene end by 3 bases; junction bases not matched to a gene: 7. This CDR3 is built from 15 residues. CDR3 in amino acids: CASSPLSGIYNEQFF. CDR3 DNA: TGTGCCAGCAGCCCCCTCAGCGGGATCTACAATGAGCAGTTCTTC. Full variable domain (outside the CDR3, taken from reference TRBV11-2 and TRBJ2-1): EAGVAQSPRYKIIEKRQSVAFWCNPISGHATLYWYQQILGQGPKLLIQFQNNGVVDDSQLPKDRFSAERLKGVDSTLKIQPAKLEDSAVYLCASSPLSGIYNEQFFGPGTRLTVL.

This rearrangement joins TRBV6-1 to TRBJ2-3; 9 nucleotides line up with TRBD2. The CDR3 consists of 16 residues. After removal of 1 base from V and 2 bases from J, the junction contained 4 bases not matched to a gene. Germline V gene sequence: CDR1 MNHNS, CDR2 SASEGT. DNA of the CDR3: TGTGCCAGCAGTGAAGGGACTAGCGAATTCACAGATACGCAGTATTTT. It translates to CASSEGTSEFTDTQYF.

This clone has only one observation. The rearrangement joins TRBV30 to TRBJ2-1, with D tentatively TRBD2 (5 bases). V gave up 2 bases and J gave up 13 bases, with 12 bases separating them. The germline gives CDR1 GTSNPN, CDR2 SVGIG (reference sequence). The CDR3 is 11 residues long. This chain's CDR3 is CAWSPGGSQFF. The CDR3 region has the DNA TGTGCCTGGAGTCCGGGCGGGTCCCAGTTCTTC.

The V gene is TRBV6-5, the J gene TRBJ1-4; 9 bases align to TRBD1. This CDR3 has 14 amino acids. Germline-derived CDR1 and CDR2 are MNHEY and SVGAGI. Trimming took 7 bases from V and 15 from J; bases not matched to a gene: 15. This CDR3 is CASNPGTGRKNLFF. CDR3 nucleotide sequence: TGTGCCAGCAACCCCGGGACAGGGAGGAAAAACTTGTTTTTT.

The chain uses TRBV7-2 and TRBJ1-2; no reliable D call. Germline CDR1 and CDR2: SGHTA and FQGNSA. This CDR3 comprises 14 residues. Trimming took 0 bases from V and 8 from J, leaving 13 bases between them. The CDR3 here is CASSLARYVAGYTF. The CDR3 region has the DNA TGTGCCAGCAGCTTAGCGCGGTATGTAGCCGGCTACACCTTC.

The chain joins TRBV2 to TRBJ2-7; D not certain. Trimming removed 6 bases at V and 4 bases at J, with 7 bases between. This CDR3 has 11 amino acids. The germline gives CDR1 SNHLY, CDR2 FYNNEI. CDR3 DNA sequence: TGTGCCAGCAGCCTAGTTTACGAGCAGTACTTC. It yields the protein CASSLVYEQYF.

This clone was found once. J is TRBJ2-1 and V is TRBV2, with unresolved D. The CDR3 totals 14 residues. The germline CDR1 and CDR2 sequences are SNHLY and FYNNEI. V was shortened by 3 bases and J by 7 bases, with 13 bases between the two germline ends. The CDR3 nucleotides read TGTGCCAGCAGTGACGCACCGCTTCGGAATGAGCAGTTCTTC. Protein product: CASSDAPLRNEQFF.

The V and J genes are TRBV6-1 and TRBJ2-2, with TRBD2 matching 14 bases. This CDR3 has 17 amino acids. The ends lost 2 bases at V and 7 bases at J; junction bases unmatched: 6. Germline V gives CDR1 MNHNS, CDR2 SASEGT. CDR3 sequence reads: CASSEPGLAGEIGELFF. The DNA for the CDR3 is TGTGCCAGCAGTGAACCGGGACTAGCGGGAGAAATCGGGGAGCTGTTTTTT.

CDR3 nucleotide sequence: TGTGCCTCTGGAGGGGTAGGGATCGGCCTCACTGAAGCTTTCTTT. It translates to CASGGVGIGLTEAFF. V gene TRBV30 combines with J gene TRBJ1-1, with TRBD1 as a possible D gene (5 bases). The germline V and J ends were trimmed by 7 bases and 4 bases, with 22 bases remaining between them. CDR1 and CDR2 (germline): GTSNPN, SVGIG (reference sequence). This CDR3 contains 15 residues. The full variable domain, rest sourced from reference TRBV30 and TRBJ1-1, is SQTIHQWPATLVQPVGSPLSLECTVEGTSNPNLYWYRQAAGRGLQLLFYSVGIGQISSEVPQNLSASRPQDRQFILSSKKLLLSDSGFYLCASGGVGIGLTEAFFGQGTRLTVV.

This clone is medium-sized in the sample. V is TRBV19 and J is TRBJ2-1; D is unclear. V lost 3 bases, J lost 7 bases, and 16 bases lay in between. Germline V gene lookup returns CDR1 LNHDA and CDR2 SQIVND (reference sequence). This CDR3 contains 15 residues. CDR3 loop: CASSILQGEANEQFF. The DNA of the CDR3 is TGTGCCAGTAGTATCCTACAAGGAGAAGCTAATGAGCAGTTCTTC.

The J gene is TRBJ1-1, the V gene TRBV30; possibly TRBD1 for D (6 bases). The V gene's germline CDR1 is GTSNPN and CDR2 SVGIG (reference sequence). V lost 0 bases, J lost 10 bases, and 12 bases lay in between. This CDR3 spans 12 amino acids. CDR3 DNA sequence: TGTGCCTGGAGTGTAAAAGGGGGGGGAGCTTTCTTT. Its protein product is CAWSVKGGGAFF.

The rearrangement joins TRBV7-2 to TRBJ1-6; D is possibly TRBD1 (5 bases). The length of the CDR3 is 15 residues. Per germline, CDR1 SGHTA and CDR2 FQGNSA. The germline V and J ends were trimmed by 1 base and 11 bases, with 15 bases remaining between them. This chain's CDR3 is CASSLELHGGAPLHF. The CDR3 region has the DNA TGTGCCAGCAGCTTAGAATTACACGGAGGGGCACCCCTCCACTTT. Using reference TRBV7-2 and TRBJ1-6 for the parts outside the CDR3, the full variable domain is GAGVSQSPSNKVTEKGKDVELRCDPISGHTALYWYRQSLGQGLEFLIYFQGNSAPDKSGLPSDRFSAERTGGSVSTLTIQRTQQEDSAVYLCASSLELHGGAPLHFGNGTRLTVT.

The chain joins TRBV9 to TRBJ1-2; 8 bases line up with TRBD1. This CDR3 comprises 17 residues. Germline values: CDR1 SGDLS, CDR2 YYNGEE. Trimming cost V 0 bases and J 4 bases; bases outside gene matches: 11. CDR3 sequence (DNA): TGTGCCAGCAGCGTAGATCCCTCAGGGGGCGCCAGCTATGGCTACACCTTC. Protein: CASSVDPSGGASYGYTF.

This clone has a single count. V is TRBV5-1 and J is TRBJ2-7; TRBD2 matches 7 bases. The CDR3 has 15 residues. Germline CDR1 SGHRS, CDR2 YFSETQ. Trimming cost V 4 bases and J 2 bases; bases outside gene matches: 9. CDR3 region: CASSRSSGVPYEQYF. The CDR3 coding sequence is TGCGCCAGCAGCCGGTCGAGCGGGGTACCCTACGAGCAGTACTTC.

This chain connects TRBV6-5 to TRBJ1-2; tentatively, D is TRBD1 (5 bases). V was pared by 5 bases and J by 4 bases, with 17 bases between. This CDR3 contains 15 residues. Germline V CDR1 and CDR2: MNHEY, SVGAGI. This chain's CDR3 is CASSPGGTGSYGYTF. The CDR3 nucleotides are TGTGCCAGCAGTCCCGGGGGGACGGGCTCCTATGGCTACACCTTC.

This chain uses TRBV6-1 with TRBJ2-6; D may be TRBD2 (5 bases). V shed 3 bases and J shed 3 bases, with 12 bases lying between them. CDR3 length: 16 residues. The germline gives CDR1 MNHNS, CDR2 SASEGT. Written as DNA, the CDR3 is TGTGCCAGCAGTGATGCGGTCCGGGGTGGGGCCAACGTCCTGACTTTC. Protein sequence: CASSDAVRGGANVLTF.

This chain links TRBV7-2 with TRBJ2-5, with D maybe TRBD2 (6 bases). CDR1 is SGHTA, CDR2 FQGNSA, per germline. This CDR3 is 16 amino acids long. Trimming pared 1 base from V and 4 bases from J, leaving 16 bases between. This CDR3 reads CASSLDVGGMVETQYF. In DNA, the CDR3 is TGTGCCAGCAGCTTAGATGTGGGGGGAATGGTAGAGACCCAGTACTTC.

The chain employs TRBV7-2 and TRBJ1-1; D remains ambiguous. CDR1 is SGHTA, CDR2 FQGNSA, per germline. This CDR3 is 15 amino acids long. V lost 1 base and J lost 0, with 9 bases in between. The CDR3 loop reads CASSLGLRLNTEAFF. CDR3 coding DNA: TGTGCCAGCAGCTTAGGTCTCAGGTTGAACACTGAAGCTTTCTTT. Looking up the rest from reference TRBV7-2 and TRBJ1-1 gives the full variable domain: GAGVSQSPSNKVTEKGKDVELRCDPISGHTALYWYRQSLGQGLEFLIYFQGNSAPDKSGLPSDRFSAERTGGSVSTLTIQRTQQEDSAVYLCASSLGLRLNTEAFFGQGTRLTVV.

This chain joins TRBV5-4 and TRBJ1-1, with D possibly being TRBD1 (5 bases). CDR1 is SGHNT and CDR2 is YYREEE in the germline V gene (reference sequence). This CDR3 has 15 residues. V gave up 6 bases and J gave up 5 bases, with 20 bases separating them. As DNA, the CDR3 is TGTGCCAGCAACTGGGGGTGGGCGGGAATGACTGAAGCTTTCTTT. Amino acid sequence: CASNWGWAGMTEAFF.

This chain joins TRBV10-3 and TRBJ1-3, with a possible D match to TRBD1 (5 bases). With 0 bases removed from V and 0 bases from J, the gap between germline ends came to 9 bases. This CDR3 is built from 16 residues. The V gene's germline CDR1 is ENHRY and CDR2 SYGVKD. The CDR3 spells CAISESRGDSGNTIYF. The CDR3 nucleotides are TGTGCCATCAGTGAGTCTAGGGGCGACTCTGGAAACACCATATATTTT.

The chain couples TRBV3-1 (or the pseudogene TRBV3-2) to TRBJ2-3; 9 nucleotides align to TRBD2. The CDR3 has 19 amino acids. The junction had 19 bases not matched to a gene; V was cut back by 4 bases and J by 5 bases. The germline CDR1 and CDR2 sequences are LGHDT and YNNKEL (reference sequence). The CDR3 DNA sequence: TGTGCCAGCAGCCCAAGATCTATCTTCGTAGCGGGAGCGGGAGATACGCAGTATTTT. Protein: CASSPRSIFVAGAGDTQYF.

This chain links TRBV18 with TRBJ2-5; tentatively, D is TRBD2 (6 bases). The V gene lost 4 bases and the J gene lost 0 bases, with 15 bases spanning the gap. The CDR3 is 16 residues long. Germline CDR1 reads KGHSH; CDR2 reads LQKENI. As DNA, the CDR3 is TGTGCCAGCTCACGAATGTGGGCGGGGTACCAAGAGACCCAGTACTTC. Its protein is CASSRMWAGYQETQYF.

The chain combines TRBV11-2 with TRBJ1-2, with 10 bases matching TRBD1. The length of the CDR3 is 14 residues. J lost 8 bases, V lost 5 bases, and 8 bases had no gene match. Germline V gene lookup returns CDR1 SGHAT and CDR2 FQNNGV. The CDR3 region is CASSKGTGARGYTF. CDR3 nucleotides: TGTGCCAGCAGCAAGGGGACAGGGGCAAGAGGCTACACCTTC.

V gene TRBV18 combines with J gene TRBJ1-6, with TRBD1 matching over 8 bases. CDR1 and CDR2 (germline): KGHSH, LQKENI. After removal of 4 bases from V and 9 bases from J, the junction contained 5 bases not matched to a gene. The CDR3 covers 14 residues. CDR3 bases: TGTGCCAGCTCACAGTACGACAGGGGTTCACCCCTCCACTTT. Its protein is CASSQYDRGSPLHF.

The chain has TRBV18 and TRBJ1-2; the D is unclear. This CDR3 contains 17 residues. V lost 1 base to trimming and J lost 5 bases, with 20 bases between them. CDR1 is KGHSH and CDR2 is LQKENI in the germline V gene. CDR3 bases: TGTGCCAGCTCACCACGAGACCCAGGCTCCAGTCGGTATGGCTACACCTTC. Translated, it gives CASSPRDPGSSRYGYTF.

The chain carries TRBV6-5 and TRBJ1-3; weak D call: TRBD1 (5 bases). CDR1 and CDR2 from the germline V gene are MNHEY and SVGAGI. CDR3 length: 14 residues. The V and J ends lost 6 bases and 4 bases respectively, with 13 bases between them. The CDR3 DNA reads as TGTGCCAGCAGAGGGGCATCCTGGGGAAACACCATATATTTT. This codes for CASRGASWGNTIYF.

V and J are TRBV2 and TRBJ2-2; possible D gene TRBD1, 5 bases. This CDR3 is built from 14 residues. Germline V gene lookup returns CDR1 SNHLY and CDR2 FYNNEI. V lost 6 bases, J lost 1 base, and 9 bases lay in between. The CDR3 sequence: CASSEDKNTGELFF. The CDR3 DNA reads TGTGCCAGCAGCGAGGACAAGAACACCGGGGAGCTGTTTTTT.